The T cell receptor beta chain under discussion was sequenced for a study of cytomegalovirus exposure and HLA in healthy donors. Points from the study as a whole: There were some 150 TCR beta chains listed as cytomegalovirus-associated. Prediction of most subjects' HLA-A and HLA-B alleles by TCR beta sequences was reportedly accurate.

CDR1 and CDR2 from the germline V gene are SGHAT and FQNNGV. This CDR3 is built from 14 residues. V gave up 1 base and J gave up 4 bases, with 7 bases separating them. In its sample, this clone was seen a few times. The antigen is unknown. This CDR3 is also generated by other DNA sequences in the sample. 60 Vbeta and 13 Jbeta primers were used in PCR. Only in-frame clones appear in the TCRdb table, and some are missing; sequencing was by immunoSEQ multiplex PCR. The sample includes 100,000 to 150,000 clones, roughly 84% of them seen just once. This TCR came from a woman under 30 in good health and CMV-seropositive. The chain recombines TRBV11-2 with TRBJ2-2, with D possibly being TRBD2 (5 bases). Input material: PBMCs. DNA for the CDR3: TGTGCCAGCAGCTTAGGGAGCGGCACCGGGGAGCTGTTTTTT. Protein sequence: CASSLGSGTGELFF. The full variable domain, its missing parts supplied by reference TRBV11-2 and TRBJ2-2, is EAGVAQSPRYKIIEKRQSVAFWCNPISGHATLYWYQQILGQGPKLLIQFQNNGVVDDSQLPKDRFSAERLKGVDSTLKIQPAKLEDSAVYLCASSLGSGTGELFFGEGSRLTVL.